What follows are 13 T cell receptor beta chains derived from one specimen sequenced in a study of response to subunit inactivated influenza vaccine. TCRdb called the RT-PCR reads again in MiXCR, with one record for every CDR3 protein. The sample carries approximately 520,000 distinct CDR3 sequences, roughly 27% recorded once. The sequencing used CD4+ T cells sorted from PBMCs, collected roughly 5 days after vaccination. The receptors were gathered from a man aged 45-60 years who received an inactivated influenza vaccine.

The CDR3 protein is CASSYQTRYQETQYF. Written as DNA, the CDR3 is TGTGCCAGCAGCTACCAGACCCGCTACCAAGAGACCCAGTACTTC. The chain joins TRBV7-2 to TRBJ2-5; D gene ambiguous. CDR3 length: 15 residues. Germline CDR1 reads SGHTA; CDR2 reads FQGNSA. V was trimmed by 4 bases and J by 0 bases, leaving 12 bases between them.

This clonotype was observed a handful of times. The CDR3 region is CASSPAAGIYNEQFF. The CDR3 DNA sequence: TGTGCCAGCAGCCCCGCAGCGGGTATATACAATGAGCAGTTCTTC. The chain employs TRBV7-9 and TRBJ2-1, with D possibly matching TRBD2 (6 bases). The V end lost 5 bases, the J end lost 4 bases, and 15 bases lay between the germline ends. Germline CDR1 SEHNR, CDR2 FQNEAQ (reference sequence). This CDR3 region has 15 residues. Full variable domain (outside the CDR3, taken from reference TRBV7-9 and TRBJ2-1): DTGVSQNPRHKITKRGQNVTFRCDPISEHNRLYWYRQTLGQGPEFLTYFQNEAQLEKSRLLSDRFSAERPKGSFSTLEIQRTEQGDSAMYLCASSPAAGIYNEQFFGPGTRLTVL.

This clonotype was counted between two and nine times. J is TRBJ2-1 and V is TRBV27; 7 bases match TRBD2. This CDR3 has 14 residues. V dropped 5 bases and J dropped 9; count of bases not matched to a gene: 10. Germline lookup yields CDR1 MNHEY and CDR2 SMNVEV (reference sequence). The CDR3 loop is CASSLKTGGGEQFF. DNA of the CDR3: TGTGCCAGCAGTCTAAAAACGGGAGGCGGTGAGCAGTTCTTC.

In this sample, this clonotype turned up a few times. This chain links TRBV7-3 with TRBJ2-3; D is uncertain. CDR1 and CDR2 from the germline V gene are SGHTA and FQGTGA. V lost 2 bases and J 4 bases, leaving 10 bases between the germline ends. The CDR3 runs to 14 residues. The CDR3 sequence: CASSLFQAADTQYF. The CDR3 DNA sequence: TGTGCCAGCAGCTTATTCCAAGCAGCAGATACGCAGTATTTT.

V and J are TRBV10-3 and TRBJ1-4; D might be TRBD1 (5 bases). V was pared by 2 bases and J by 7 bases, with 11 bases between. The germline gives CDR1 ENHRY, CDR2 SYGVKD. CDR3 length: 14 amino acids. In DNA form, the CDR3 reads TGTGCCATCAGTGAGAGGGTCGGGGGTGAAAAACTGTTTTTT. Its protein product is CAISERVGGEKLFF.

This sequence joins TRBV7-8 and TRBJ1-5; 8 bases are a match to TRBD1. Germline assignment: CDR1 SGHVS and CDR2 FQNEAQ. With V trimmed by 4 bases and J by 7 bases, 9 bases remained unmatched. This CDR3 has 15 residues. CDR3 protein: CASSYRTGRSQPQHF. CDR3 nucleotide sequence: TGTGCCAGCAGCTACCGGACAGGGAGGTCCCAGCCCCAGCATTTT. Based on the CDR3 plus reference TRBV7-8 and TRBJ1-5, the full variable domain is GAGVSQSPRYKVAKRGQDVALRCDPISGHVSLFWYQQALGQGPEFLTYFQNEAQLDKSGLPSDRFFAERPEGSVSTLKIQRTQQEDSAVYLCASSYRTGRSQPQHFGDGTRLSIL.

This clonotype was seen a few times. V usage is TRBV12-3 or TRBV12-4 and J usage is TRBJ1-2; weak D call: TRBD1 (5 bases). Trimming took 1 base from V and 1 from J, leaving 13 bases between them. The CDR3 loop spans 16 amino acids. In nucleotides, the CDR3 is TGTGCCAGCAGTTTAGGGTGGACAAGGTATAACTATGGCTACACCTTC. Its protein is CASSLGWTRYNYGYTF.

This clonotype has only a few counts. This chain uses TRBV29-1 with TRBJ1-3, with D tentatively TRBD1 (6 bases). Germline CDR1 and CDR2: SQVTM and ANQGSEA. This CDR3 contains 15 residues. V lost 7 bases and J 2 bases, leaving 18 bases between the germline ends. CDR3 bases: TGCAGCGCAGTAAAGATACAGGGACCTGGAAACACCATATATTTT. Translation: CSAVKIQGPGNTIYF. The full variable domain, with the rest looked up from reference TRBV29-1 and TRBJ1-3, is SAVISQKPSRDICQRGTSLTIQCQVDSQVTMMFWYRQQPGQSLTLIATANQGSEATYESGFVIDKFPISRPNLTFSTLTVSNMSPEDSSIYLCSAVKIQGPGNTIYFGEGSWLTVV.

This clonotype was detected only a few times. The chain employs TRBV4-3 and TRBJ2-2; perhaps TRBD1 as D (5 bases). This CDR3 spans 17 amino acids. The V and J ends lost 0 bases and 1 base respectively, with 12 bases between them. CDR1 is LGHNA and CDR2 is YSLEER in the germline V gene. The chain's CDR3 is CASSQDPAGLNTGELFF. CDR3 bases: TGCGCCAGCAGCCAAGATCCCGCAGGGTTGAACACCGGGGAGCTGTTTTTT.

The V and J genes are TRBV4-3 and TRBJ2-3, with 9 bases fitting TRBD1. The CDR3 totals 16 residues. The V gene end was trimmed by 6 bases and the J gene end by 0 bases; junction bases not matched to a gene: 7. The germline V gene encodes CDR1 LGHNA and CDR2 YSLEER. Here the CDR3 reads CASSRGQGISTDTQYF. CDR3 DNA: TGCGCCAGCAGTCGGGGACAGGGTATAAGCACAGATACGCAGTATTTT.

V usage is TRBV20-1 and J usage is TRBJ2-5; 9 nucleotides agree with TRBD1. In germline, CDR1 is DFQATT, CDR2 SNEGSKA (reference sequence). The CDR3 covers 14 residues. Trimming took 3 bases from V and 5 from J; bases not matched to a gene: 7. CDR3 DNA: TGCAGTGCTAGCGGGACAGGGCTGGGGGAGACCCAGTACTTC. Translated: CSASGTGLGETQYF.

This clonotype has a handful of counts. The genes are TRBV4-2 and TRBJ2-4, with 10 bases aligning to TRBD2. Germline lookup yields CDR1 LGHNA and CDR2 YNFKEQ. The junction had 6 bases not matched to a gene; V was cut back by 0 bases and J by 7 bases. This CDR3 spans 16 amino acids. CDR3 loop: CASSQEGTSALNIQYF. CDR3 nucleotides: TGTGCCAGCAGCCAAGAAGGGACTAGCGCTCTTAACATTCAGTACTTC.

This clonotype was recorded at least ten times. CDR3 loop: CAISESRETQYF. For the CDR3, the DNA is TGTGCCATCAGTGAGTCGCGGGAGACCCAGTACTTC. This chain joins TRBV10-3 and TRBJ2-5; D remains ambiguous. The V gene lost 0 bases and the J gene lost 5 bases, with 4 bases spanning the gap. Germline assignment: CDR1 ENHRY and CDR2 SYGVKD. The CDR3 spans 12 residues.